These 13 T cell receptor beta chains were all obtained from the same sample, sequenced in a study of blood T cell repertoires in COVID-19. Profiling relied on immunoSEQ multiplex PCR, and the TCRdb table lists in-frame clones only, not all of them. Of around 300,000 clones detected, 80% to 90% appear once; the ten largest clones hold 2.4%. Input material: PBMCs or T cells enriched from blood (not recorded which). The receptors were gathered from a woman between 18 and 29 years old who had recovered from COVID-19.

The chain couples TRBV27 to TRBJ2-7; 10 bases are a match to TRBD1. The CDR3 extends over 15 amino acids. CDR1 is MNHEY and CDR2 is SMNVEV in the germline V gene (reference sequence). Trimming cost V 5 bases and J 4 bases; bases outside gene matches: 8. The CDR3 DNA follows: TGTGCCAGCAGTCCTGGGACAGGGGAAAGGTACGAGCAGTACTTC. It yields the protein CASSPGTGERYEQYF.

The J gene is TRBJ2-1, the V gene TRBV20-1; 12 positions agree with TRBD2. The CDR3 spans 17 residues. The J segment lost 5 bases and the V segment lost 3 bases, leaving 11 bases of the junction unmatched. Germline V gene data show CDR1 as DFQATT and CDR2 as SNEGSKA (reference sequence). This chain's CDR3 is CSASLAISSGGDNEQFF. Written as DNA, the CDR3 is TGCAGTGCTAGTCTGGCCATATCTAGCGGGGGGGACAATGAGCAGTTCTTC.

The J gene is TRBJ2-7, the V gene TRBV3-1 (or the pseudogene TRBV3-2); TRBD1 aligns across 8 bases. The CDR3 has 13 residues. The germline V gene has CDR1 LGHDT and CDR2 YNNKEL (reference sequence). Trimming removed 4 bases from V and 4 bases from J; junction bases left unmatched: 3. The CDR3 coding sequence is TGTGCCAGCAGCCGGAGACAGGGGTACGAGCAGTACTTC. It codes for CASSRRQGYEQYF.

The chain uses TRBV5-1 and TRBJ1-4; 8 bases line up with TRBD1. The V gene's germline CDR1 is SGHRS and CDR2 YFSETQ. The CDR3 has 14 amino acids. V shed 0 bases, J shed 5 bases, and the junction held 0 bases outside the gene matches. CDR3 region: CASSLDRGNEKLFF. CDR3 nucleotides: TGCGCCAGCAGCTTGGACAGGGGGAATGAAAAACTGTTTTTT. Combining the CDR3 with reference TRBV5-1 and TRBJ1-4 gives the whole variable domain KAGVTQTPRYLIKTRGQQVTLSCSPISGHRSVSWYQQTPGQGLQFLFEYFSETQRNKGNFPGRFSGRQFSNSRSEMNVSTLELGDSALYLCASSLDRGNEKLFFGSGTQLSVL.

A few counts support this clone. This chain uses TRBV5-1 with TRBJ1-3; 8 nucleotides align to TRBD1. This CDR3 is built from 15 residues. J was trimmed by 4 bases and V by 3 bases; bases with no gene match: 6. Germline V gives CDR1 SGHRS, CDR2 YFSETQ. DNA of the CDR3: TGCGCCAGCAGCTCCGGACAGGGAACCGGAAACACCATATATTTT. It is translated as CASSSGQGTGNTIYF.

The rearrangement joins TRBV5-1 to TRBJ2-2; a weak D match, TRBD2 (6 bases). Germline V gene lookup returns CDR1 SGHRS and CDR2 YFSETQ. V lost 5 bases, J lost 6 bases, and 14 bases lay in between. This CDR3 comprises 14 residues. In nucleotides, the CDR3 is TGCGCCAGCAGGATGACTAGTACCCCCGGGGAGCTGTTTTTT. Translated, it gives CASRMTSTPGELFF.

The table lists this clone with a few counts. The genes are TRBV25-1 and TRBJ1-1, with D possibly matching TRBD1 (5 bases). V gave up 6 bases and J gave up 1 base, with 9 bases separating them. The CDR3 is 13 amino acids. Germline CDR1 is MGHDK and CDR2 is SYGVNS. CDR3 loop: CASRQDRNTEAFF. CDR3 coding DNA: TGTGCCAGCAGACAGGATCGGAACACTGAAGCTTTCTTT.

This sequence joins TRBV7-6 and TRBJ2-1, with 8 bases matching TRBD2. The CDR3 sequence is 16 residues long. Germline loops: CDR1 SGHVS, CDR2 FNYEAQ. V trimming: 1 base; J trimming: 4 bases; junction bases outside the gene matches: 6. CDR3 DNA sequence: TGTGCCAGCAGCTTAGGGGGAGCGGGGGCGTACAATGAGCAGTTCTTC. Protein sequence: CASSLGGAGAYNEQFF. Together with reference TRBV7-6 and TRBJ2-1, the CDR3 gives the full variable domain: GAGVSQSPRYKVTKRGQDVALRCDPISGHVSLYWYRQALGQGPEFLTYFNYEAQQDKSGLPNDRFSAERPEGSISTLTIQRTEQRDSAMYRCASSLGGAGAYNEQFFGPGTRLTVL.

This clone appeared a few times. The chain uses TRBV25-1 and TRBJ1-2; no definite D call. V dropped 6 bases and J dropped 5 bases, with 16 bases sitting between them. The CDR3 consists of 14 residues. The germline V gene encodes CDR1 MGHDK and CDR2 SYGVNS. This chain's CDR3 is CASSDPGIFYGYTF. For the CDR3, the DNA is TGTGCCAGCAGCGACCCCGGGATCTTTTATGGCTACACCTTC.

CDR3 in amino acids: CAISESSGQGTEAFF. CDR3 DNA: TGTGCCATCAGTGAGTCGTCAGGCCAGGGGACTGAAGCTTTCTTT. The chain links TRBV10-3 to TRBJ1-1; weak D call: TRBD1 (6 bases). V dropped 0 bases and J dropped 5 bases, with 13 bases sitting between them. The germline V gene has CDR1 ENHRY and CDR2 SYGVKD. This CDR3 is 15 amino acids long.

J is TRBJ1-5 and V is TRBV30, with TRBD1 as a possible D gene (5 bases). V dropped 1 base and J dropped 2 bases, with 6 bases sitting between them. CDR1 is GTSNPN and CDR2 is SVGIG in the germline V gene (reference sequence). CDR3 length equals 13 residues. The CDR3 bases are TGTGCCTGGAGTGGGGGGGGCAATCAGCCCCAGCATTTT. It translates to CAWSGGGNQPQHF.

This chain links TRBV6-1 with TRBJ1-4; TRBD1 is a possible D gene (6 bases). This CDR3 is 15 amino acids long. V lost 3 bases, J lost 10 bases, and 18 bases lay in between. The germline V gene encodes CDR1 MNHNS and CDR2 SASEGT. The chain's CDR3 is CASSDPGQSLGKLFF. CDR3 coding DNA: TGTGCCAGCAGTGACCCGGGACAAAGCTTGGGAAAACTGTTTTTT.

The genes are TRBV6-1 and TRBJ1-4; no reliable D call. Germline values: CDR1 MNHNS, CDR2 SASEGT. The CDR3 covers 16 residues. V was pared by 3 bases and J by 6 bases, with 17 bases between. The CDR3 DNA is TGTGCCAGCAGTGAGGTTCTCGCTAAACAGTATGAAAAACTGTTTTTT. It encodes CASSEVLAKQYEKLFF.